Following are 27 T cell receptor beta chains from one sample sequenced in a study of HIV-infected patients and healthy controls. MiXCR, run by TCRdb on the 5' RACE reads, gives a single entry per CDR3 protein. The data contain about 64,000 distinct CDR3 sequences, 15% to 20% of them singletons. The specimen sequenced was CD4+ T cells from blood. These receptors were taken from a human donor in good health.

This clonotype was seen at least ten times. The V gene is TRBV20-1, the J gene TRBJ2-4; D unresolved. Germline assignment: CDR1 DFQATT and CDR2 SNEGSKA (reference sequence). The ends were cut back, 3 bases at V and 7 bases at J, with 13 bases in the middle. The CDR3 has 13 residues. In nucleotides, the CDR3 is TGCAGTGCTAGGACGGATGACACTAACATTCAGTACTTC. It translates to CSARTDDTNIQYF.

The V and J genes are TRBV7-9 and TRBJ2-3; 9 bases match TRBD2. J lost 5 bases, V lost 3 bases, and 3 bases had no gene match. The germline V gene has CDR1 SEHNR and CDR2 FQNEAQ (reference sequence). The CDR3 loop spans 14 amino acids. DNA of the CDR3: TGTGCCAGCAGCTTTAGCGGGGGTGGAGATACGCAGTATTTT. It codes for CASSFSGGGDTQYF.

In this sample, this clonotype turned up many times. The chain recombines TRBV5-4 with TRBJ1-6; no reliable D call. Germline assignment: CDR1 SGHNT and CDR2 YYREEE (reference sequence). This CDR3 region has 15 residues. Trimming removed 2 bases at V and 4 bases at J, with 10 bases between. The CDR3 nucleotides are TGTGCCAGCAGCTTAGATGGTTTATATAATTCACCCCTCCACTTT. This encodes CASSLDGLYNSPLHF.

The rearrangement uses TRBV6-5 and TRBJ1-5; 10 nucleotides align to TRBD1. The ends lost 1 base at V and 0 bases at J; junction bases unmatched: 3. In germline, CDR1 is MNHEY, CDR2 SVGAGI. The CDR3 runs 17 residues. The CDR3 loop is CASSYYGTGDSNQPQHF. DNA of the CDR3: TGTGCCAGCAGTTACTACGGGACAGGGGATAGCAATCAGCCCCAGCATTTT.

This clonotype appeared many times. The chain couples TRBV12-5 to TRBJ1-1; D is unresolved. The CDR3 sequence is 13 residues long. Germline V lookup: CDR1 LGHNT, CDR2 FRNRAP. Trimming cost V 7 bases and J 4 bases, with 13 bases left between them. The CDR3 loop reads CASASGVSTEAFF. The CDR3 DNA is TGTGCTAGTGCCTCGGGAGTTAGCACTGAAGCTTTCTTT.

The chain links TRBV7-2 to TRBJ1-1, with D hard to call. V lost 5 bases and J lost 2, with 9 bases in between. Germline assignment: CDR1 SGHTA and CDR2 FQGNSA. CDR3 length equals 13 residues. The CDR3, as DNA: TGTGCCAGCAGCGCCCAGAGTAACACTGAAGCTTTCTTT. Residues: CASSAQSNTEAFF.

This clonotype was counted at least ten times. The chain links TRBV10-3 to TRBJ2-7, with 7 nucleotides matching TRBD1. The trim removed 4 bases at V and 3 bases at J, leaving 3 bases unmatched. The CDR3 is 13 residues long. Per the germline V gene, CDR1 is ENHRY and CDR2 is SYGVKD. The CDR3: CAISAGTDYEQYF. In DNA form, the CDR3 reads TGTGCCATCAGTGCCGGGACAGACTACGAGCAGTACTTC.

V usage is TRBV7-2 and J usage is TRBJ1-2, with a weak D call TRBD1 (5 bases). Germline CDR1 SGHTA, CDR2 FQGNSA. This CDR3 contains 14 residues. V lost 1 base, J lost 4 bases, and 10 bases lay in between. For the CDR3, the DNA is TGTGCCAGCAGCTTAGAGTCAGGGATCTATGGCTACACCTTC. Translating gives CASSLESGIYGYTF.

This chain uses TRBV14 with TRBJ1-6, with unresolved D. CDR3 length equals 15 residues. CDR1 and CDR2 (germline): SGHDN, FVKESK. Trimming stripped 0 bases from V and 6 bases from J, with 9 bases between. The CDR3 bases are TGTGCCAGCAGCCAAGACAGAACACCTAATTCACCCCTCCACTTT. Translated, it gives CASSQDRTPNSPLHF. The complete variable domain, with remaining parts taken from reference TRBV14 and TRBJ1-6, reads EAGVTQFPSHSVIEKGQTVTLRCDPISGHDNLYWYRRVMGKEIKFLLHFVKESKQDESGMPNNRFLAERTGGTYSTLKVQPAELEDSGVYFCASSQDRTPNSPLHFGNGTRLTVT.

This clonotype has a count of ten or more. The chain is built from TRBV28 and TRBJ1-1; D not resolved. The CDR3 totals 10 residues. Trimming took 6 bases from V and 9 from J, leaving 8 bases between them. Germline V gene sequence: CDR1 MDHEN, CDR2 SYDVKM. CDR3 nucleotides: TGTGCCAGCAGCGGAGACCAAGCTTTCTTT. It yields the protein CASSGDQAFF. The full variable domain, completed using reference TRBV28 and TRBJ1-1, is DVKVTQSSRYLVKRTGEKVFLECVQDMDHENMFWYRQDPGLGLRLIYFSYDVKMKEKGDIPEGYSVSREKKERFSLILESASTNQTSMYLCASSGDQAFFGQGTRLTVV.

This clonotype has more than one count but fewer than ten. The V and J genes are TRBV5-5 and TRBJ1-3; no firm D call. This CDR3 contains 15 residues. Per germline, CDR1 SGHKS and CDR2 YYEKEE (reference sequence). Trimming stripped 0 bases from V and 2 bases from J, with 9 bases between. The CDR3: CASSLGVQAGNTIYF. The CDR3 DNA follows: TGTGCCAGCAGCTTGGGCGTACAAGCTGGAAACACCATATATTTT.

The sample holds many counts of this clonotype. The chain carries TRBV7-2 and TRBJ1-1; 8 positions agree with TRBD1. Germline V gives CDR1 SGHTA, CDR2 FQGNSA. The ends lost 5 bases at V and 11 bases at J; junction bases unmatched: 10. The length of the CDR3 is 13 residues. The CDR3 loop reads CASSRNPDRAAFF. The CDR3 DNA sequence: TGTGCCAGCAGCCGAAATCCGGACAGGGCTGCTTTCTTT.

This clonotype turned up a few times. The gene calls are TRBV10-2 and TRBJ1-4; D gene unclear. CDR1 is WSHSY and CDR2 is SAAADI in the germline V gene. The CDR3 extends over 13 amino acids. V dropped 2 bases and J dropped 16 bases, with 17 bases sitting between them. The CDR3 sequence is CASSEAAEGAGFF. The CDR3 DNA follows: TGCGCCAGCAGTGAGGCCGCAGAGGGAGCAGGGTTTTTT.

This clonotype occurred a few times. V and J are TRBV7-2 and TRBJ2-7, with 8 bases matching TRBD2. V was clipped by 5 bases and J by 1 base; unmatched bases: 10. Looked up from germline, CDR1 is SGHTA and CDR2 is FQGNSA. The CDR3 covers 16 residues. The CDR3 bases are TGTGCCAGCAGCCCCCGGGGGGGGAGTAGATCCTACGAGCAGTACTTC. Translating it yields CASSPRGGSRSYEQYF.

This chain links TRBV20-1 with TRBJ2-3, with 14 bases lining up with TRBD2. Germline V gives CDR1 DFQATT, CDR2 SNEGSKA (reference sequence). CDR3 size: 20 residues. V was pared by 1 base and J by 5 bases, with 17 bases of the junction left unmatched. CDR3 sequence: CSARAPPGLAGVEYGDTQYF. The CDR3 region has the DNA TGCAGTGCTAGAGCCCCACCGGGACTAGCGGGAGTGGAGTACGGAGATACGCAGTATTTT.

In this sample, this clonotype turned up a few times. V and J are TRBV19 and TRBJ1-5; D is unresolved. Trimming shortened V by 5 bases and J by 2 bases, and 10 bases separated the two germline ends. The CDR3 is made up of 14 amino acids. Germline V gene lookup returns CDR1 LNHDA and CDR2 SQIVND (reference sequence). CDR3 loop: CASSEGTGNQPQHF. DNA of the CDR3: TGTGCCAGTAGTGAGGGTACCGGCAATCAGCCCCAGCATTTT.

The chain employs TRBV4-3 and TRBJ1-1, with 8 bases aligning to TRBD1. The germline V gene has CDR1 LGHNA and CDR2 YSLEER. This CDR3 spans 16 amino acids. V shed 0 bases and J 7 bases; nucleotides not matched to a gene: 10. DNA for the CDR3: TGCGCCAGCAGCCAAGAAATTCCGGCAGGGGGCTATGAAGCTTTCTTT. As protein: CASSQEIPAGGYEAFF.

This clonotype was seen ten or more times. V usage is TRBV7-2 and J usage is TRBJ2-7, with D possibly matching TRBD1 (6 bases). Trimming shortened V by 6 bases and J by 4 bases, and 13 bases separated the two germline ends. Per germline, CDR1 SGHTA and CDR2 FQGNSA. This CDR3 is built from 13 residues. The CDR3 loop reads CASSHGQGYEQYF. CDR3 bases: TGTGCCAGCAGTCACGGTCAGGGGTACGAGCAGTACTTC.

This clonotype has just a few counts. The chain is built from TRBV11-2 and TRBJ1-5, with D maybe TRBD1 (5 bases). The CDR3 contains 16 residues. Trimming took 1 base from V and 2 from J, leaving 12 bases between them. Germline assignment: CDR1 SGHAT and CDR2 FQNNGV. The CDR3 spells CASSLGGGSRNQPQHF. CDR3 in DNA: TGTGCCAGCAGCTTAGGGGGGGGGTCGCGCAATCAGCCCCAGCATTTT.

The table lists this clonotype with a count of one. V usage is TRBV2 and J usage is TRBJ1-1, with D uncertain. V gave up 6 bases and J gave up 3 bases, with 11 bases separating them. Per germline, CDR1 SNHLY and CDR2 FYNNEI. The CDR3 is 13 amino acids. For the CDR3, the DNA is TGTGCCAGCAGGTGGTATCGGGACACTGAAGCTTTCTTT. Protein: CASRWYRDTEAFF.

This clonotype was counted only a few times. The chain has TRBV7-2 and TRBJ2-1; D is unresolved. The CDR3 covers 15 residues. Germline lookup yields CDR1 SGHTA and CDR2 FQGNSA. V lost 1 base and J lost 5, with 12 bases in between. The CDR3 DNA reads TGTGCCAGCAGCTTAGTTTTTGGAAGAAACAATGAGCAGTTCTTC. Encoded protein: CASSLVFGRNNEQFF. Supplemented by reference TRBV7-2 and TRBJ2-1, the full variable domain reads GAGVSQSPSNKVTEKGKDVELRCDPISGHTALYWYRQSLGQGLEFLIYFQGNSAPDKSGLPSDRFSAERTGGSVSTLTIQRTQQEDSAVYLCASSLVFGRNNEQFFGPGTRLTVL.

This sequence joins TRBV11-2 and TRBJ1-6; perhaps TRBD1 as D (5 bases). The CDR3 extends over 18 amino acids. The V end was cut by 5 bases, the J end by 2 bases, with 19 bases between. Germline-derived CDR1 and CDR2 are SGHAT and FQNNGV. The DNA of the CDR3 is TGTGCCAGCAGCACAGATGTGGGGCGTATACCCTATAATTCACCCCTCCACTTT. Amino acids: CASSTDVGRIPYNSPLHF.

This clonotype was seen ten or more times. The V gene is TRBV19, the J gene TRBJ1-3; the D is unclear. The germline V gene encodes CDR1 LNHDA and CDR2 SQIVND (reference sequence). The CDR3 has 15 amino acids. The V end was cut by 5 bases, the J end by 0 bases, with 11 bases between. The CDR3 sequence: CASSPSHSSGNTIYF. CDR3 bases: TGTGCCAGTAGTCCATCCCATTCCTCTGGAAACACCATATATTTT. The variable domain in full, completed from reference TRBV19 and TRBJ1-3, reads DGGITQSPKYLFRKEGQNVTLSCEQNLNHDAMYWYRQDPGQGLRLIYYSQIVNDFQKGDIAEGYSVSREKKESFPLTVTSAQKNPTAFYLCASSPSHSSGNTIYFGEGSWLTVV.

CDR3 residues: CASSFTGGSAPEAFF. In DNA, the CDR3 is TGCGCCAGCAGCTTCACAGGTGGATCGGCGCCTGAAGCTTTCTTT. The chain uses TRBV5-1 and TRBJ1-1; TRBD1 is a possible D gene (5 bases). V shed 2 bases and J shed 6 bases, with 17 bases lying between them. In germline, CDR1 is SGHRS, CDR2 YFSETQ. The length of the CDR3 is 15 residues.

This chain links TRBV6-5 with TRBJ2-7, with 7 bases matching TRBD1. Germline CDR1 and CDR2: MNHEY and SVGAGI. V was clipped by 6 bases and J by 10 bases; unmatched bases: 12. CDR3 length: 13 residues. CDR3 in DNA: TGTGCCAGCAGCCGGGACAGCTGGACCCTCCAGTACTTC. Amino acids: CASSRDSWTLQYF.

This clonotype appeared many times. V gene TRBV10-3 combines with J gene TRBJ1-3; TRBD1 is a possible D gene (6 bases). Germline V gene lookup returns CDR1 ENHRY and CDR2 SYGVKD. CDR3 length: 15 residues. Trimming took 6 bases from V and 4 from J, leaving 16 bases between them. The CDR3 coding sequence is TGTGCCATCAGAGATACAGGGAAGTTCGGAAACACCATATATTTT. The encoded protein is CAIRDTGKFGNTIYF.

The chain uses TRBV12-3 or TRBV12-4 and TRBJ1-1; 8 positions match TRBD1. V gave up 6 bases and J gave up 1 base; unmatched junction bases: 10. The CDR3 sequence is 16 residues long. CDR3 coding DNA: TGTGCCAGCAGACCTAGACAGGGGATTGGGAACACTGAAGCTTTCTTT. Protein: CASRPRQGIGNTEAFF.